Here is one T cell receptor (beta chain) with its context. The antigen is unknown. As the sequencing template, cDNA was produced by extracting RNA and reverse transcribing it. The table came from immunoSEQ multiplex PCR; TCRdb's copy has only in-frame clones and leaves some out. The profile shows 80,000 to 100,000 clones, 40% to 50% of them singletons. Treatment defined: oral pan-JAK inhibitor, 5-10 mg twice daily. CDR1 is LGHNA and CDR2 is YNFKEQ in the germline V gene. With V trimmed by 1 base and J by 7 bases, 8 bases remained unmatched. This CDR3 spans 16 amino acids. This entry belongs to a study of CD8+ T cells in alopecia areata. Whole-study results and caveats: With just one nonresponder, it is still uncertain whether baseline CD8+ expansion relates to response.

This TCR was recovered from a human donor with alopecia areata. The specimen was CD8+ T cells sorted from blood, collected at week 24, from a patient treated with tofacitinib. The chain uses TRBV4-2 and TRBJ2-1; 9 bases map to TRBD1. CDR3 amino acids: CASSQVRDRVRNEQFF. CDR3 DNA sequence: TGTGCCAGCAGCCAAGTCCGGGACAGGGTCCGAAATGAGCAGTTCTTC.